Below, one T cell receptor (beta chain) is given with its context. Its target is not known. The CDR3 is 12 residues long. The J segment lost 11 bases and the V segment lost 5 bases, leaving 11 bases of the junction unmatched. Germline V gene sequence: CDR1 SQVTM, CDR2 ANQGSEA. The sample comes from a study of blood T cells in healthy people across ages. Study-level results: Naive CD4+ cells and diversity were both higher in long-lived donors than in aged donors. Diversity figures based on one million T cells were deemed too low. TCR beta diversity per million T cells fell roughly linearly with age.

Combining a sample-barcoded 5' primer with a J-beta primer mix, a second PCR ran for about 7 to 12 cycles. In TCRdb, the 5' RACE reads were re-called with MiXCR into one record per CDR3 protein. The repertoire holds roughly 800,000 distinct CDR3 sequences, with 58% as singletons. This TCR derives from a man aged 30-40 years in good health. Sequencing was carried out using blood. The genes are TRBV29-1 and TRBJ2-5, with 7 bases lining up with TRBD2. CDR3 sequence: CSVIPGRDEQYF. The DNA for the CDR3 is TGCAGCGTTATTCCAGGGAGGGATGAGCAGTACTTC.